This passage covers 8 T cell receptor beta chains from one sample sequenced in a study of Tregs in tolerant kidney transplant recipients. The protocol was immunoSEQ multiplex PCR, while the TCRdb copy is restricted to in-frame clones and leaves out a portion. The data show approximately 30,000 clones, and the top ten clones hold about an eighth. This sample comprised CD8+ T cells from blood, obtained before the transplant. The receptors derive from a human donor who received a combined kidney and bone marrow transplant.

As concerns this clone: The CDR3 end falls 3 residues outside the read, so it is completed with the germline J gene. J is TRBJ2-2 and V is TRBV20-1; D remains ambiguous. V shed 3 bases and J shed 1 base, with 6 bases lying between them. Germline V gene data show CDR1 as DFQATT and CDR2 as SNEGSKA (reference sequence). The CDR3 contains 13 residues. This chain's CDR3 is CSASPGNTGELFF. The sequenced CDR3 bases are TGCAGTGCTAGCCCCGGGAACACCGGGGAG.

As to this clone: The DNA ends 3 residues before the CDR3 does, and the rest of the CDR3 is filled in from the germline J gene. This chain uses TRBV20-1 with TRBJ2-7; 11 bases match TRBD2. Germline loops: CDR1 DFQATT, CDR2 SNEGSKA (reference sequence). The CDR3 has 15 amino acids. V lost 4 bases and J lost 3; bases outside the gene matches: 8. Here the CDR3 reads CSAIKGLADLYEQYF. The covered CDR3 bases are TGCAGTGCTATAAAGGGACTAGCGGATCTCTACGAG.

On this clone: With the read ending 3 residues before the CDR3 end, the germline J gene is used to fill in that end. This chain joins TRBV20-1 and TRBJ2-7, with D possibly being TRBD2 (5 bases). Germline CDR1 and CDR2: DFQATT and SNEGSKA (reference sequence). The CDR3 consists of 13 residues. The ends were cut back, 2 bases at V and 3 bases at J, with 11 bases in the middle. CDR3 residues: CSARTTRDYEQYF. The sequenced part of the CDR3 DNA is TGCAGTGCTAGAACAACTAGGGACTACGAG.

Notes on this clone: The read ends 3 residues before the CDR3 terminus; that terminus is restored from the germline J gene. The rearrangement uses TRBV18 and TRBJ1-5, with 7 bases lining up with TRBD1. CDR3 length: 15 residues. In germline, CDR1 is KGHSH, CDR2 LQKENI. After removal of 3 bases from V and 3 bases from J, the junction contained 5 bases not matched to a gene. The CDR3 spells CASSPEQGDNQPQHF. The covered CDR3 bases are TGTGCCAGCTCACCGGAGCAGGGGGACAATCAGCCC.

Regarding this clone: The read comes to an end 3 residues before the CDR3 does, leaving the germline J gene to fill in the end. The gene calls are TRBV5-1 and TRBJ2-7, with 7 bases matching TRBD2. CDR3 length equals 12 residues. Germline loops: CDR1 SGHRS, CDR2 YFSETQ. Trimming took 7 bases from V and 0 from J; bases not matched to a gene: 1. The covered CDR3 bases are TGCGCCAGCGGGAGGGGCTCCTACGAG. Its translation: CASGRGSYE. The entire CDR3 is CASGRGSYEQYF.

As regards this clone: The read ends 3 residues early relative to the CDR3; the germline J gene fills the gap. This chain connects TRBV7-9 to TRBJ1-1; a possible D gene is TRBD1 (5 bases). Germline loops: CDR1 SEHNR, CDR2 FQNEAQ (reference sequence). The CDR3 extends over 13 amino acids. The CDR3 is CASSPIDSLKAFF. Incomplete CDR3 DNA: TGTGCCAGCAGCCCAATCGACAGTCTGAAA.

Remarks on this clone: The sequence runs out 3 residues before the end of the CDR3; the remainder is reconstructed from the germline J gene. The chain uses TRBV7-3 and TRBJ1-3; D not certain. CDR1 is SGHTA, CDR2 FQGTGA, per germline. The CDR3 has 15 residues. The V and J ends lost 3 bases and 4 bases respectively, with 13 bases between them. The covered CDR3 bases are TGTGCCAGCAGCTTTAGCGCCCGACCAGGAAACACC. Residues: CASSFSARPGNT. The CDR3 as a whole reads CASSFSARPGNTIYF.

As for this clone: The read halts 3 residues ahead of the CDR3 end, with the missing end drawn from the germline J gene. The gene calls are TRBV2 and TRBJ2-7; 10 bases are a match to TRBD1. CDR1 and CDR2 (germline): SNHLY, FYNNEI. With V trimmed by 3 bases and J by 2 bases, 13 bases remained unmatched. There are 18 residues in the CDR3. The CDR3 sequence is CASSETGGLVAGPYEQYF. Partial CDR3 DNA: TGTGCCAGCAGTGAGACAGGGGGCCTGGTAGCGGGCCCCTACGAG.